The T cell receptor (beta chain) under discussion was sequenced for a study of blood T cell repertoires in COVID-19. As for the study in general: Donors in the United States, Italy and Spain gave samples during acute or convalescent COVID-19. Sources were T cells, B-cell-depleted T cells, or PBMCs; the material itself was cDNA or gDNA.

The Seattle patients, enrolled during active infection, were followed longitudinally. V was pared by 0 bases and J by 2 bases, with 6 bases of the junction left unmatched. This CDR3 contains 16 residues. The germline V gene encodes CDR1 SGHTS and CDR2 YDEGEE. Original data processing: Amplification of reference gene primers provided the estimated nucleated cell counts. Profiling relied on immunoSEQ multiplex PCR, and the TCRdb table lists in-frame clones only, not all of them. V and J calls plus clone size are reproduced from that table; the DNA served to infer D and trimming. Of around 440,000 clones listed, about nine tenths are singletons.

This TCR derives from a woman between 45 and 60 years old with COVID-19, enrolled during active disease. The chain employs TRBV5-8 and TRBJ1-2, with 8 bases that match TRBD1. Specimen: peripheral blood. The DNA of the CDR3 is TGTGCCAGCAGCTTGGAACGGGACAGGAGGAACTATGGCTACACCTTC. Translating it yields CASSLERDRRNYGYTF.